This entry features one T cell receptor (beta chain) sequence. Its antigen is still unknown. This clone may be a read error of a much larger clone one base away. Sorted naive CD8 T cells were those defined as CD8+CD4-CCR7+CD45RA+. Trimming took 3 bases from V and 9 from J, leaving 15 bases between them. The CDR3 loop spans 14 amino acids. The data originate from a study of molecular identifiers for immune sequencing clone quantification. Previously described methods with listed TCR primers produced the bulk TCR libraries. TCRdb reprocessed the PCR reads with MiXCR, giving one entry per CDR3 protein. The sample contains about 40,000 distinct CDR3 sequences, 24% of which appear only once. Findings and caveats of the study: Spiked Jurkat TCR RNA equivalent to one cell reportedly surfaced among roughly 1 million naive cells. Under 1% of molecules in naive cells, but over 98% of effector molecules, belonged to clones above 20 RNA copies.

This clonotype originated in a human donor in good health. Some libraries in this study had Jurkat cell RNA spiked in. The chain couples TRBV12-3 or TRBV12-4 to TRBJ1-5; D is possibly TRBD1 (5 bases). The sample taken for sequencing was naive CD8+ T cells from blood, with Jurkat cell RNA spiked in. The subset is: FACS-sorted CD8+CD4-CCR7+CD45RA+ naive T cells. This chain's CDR3 is CASSLGDEGRPQHF. The DNA for the CDR3 is TGTGCCAGCAGTTTGGGGGATGAGGGTCGGCCCCAGCATTTT.